The entry that follows covers one T cell receptor (beta chain) sequence. The antigen is not known. The data belong to a study of identical twins. TCRdb ran MiXCR on the 5' RACE reads and lists one entry per CDR3 protein. The table includes around 250,000 distinct CDR3 sequences, roughly 13% detected once. The CDR3 contains 14 residues. The germline V gene has CDR1 MNHEY and CDR2 SMNVEV (reference sequence). V shed 2 bases, J shed 3 bases, and the junction held 4 bases outside the gene matches. Healthy Caucasians provided all donations. Whole-study findings and limits: Models underestimated how often monozygotic twins shared out-of-frame TCR alpha.

In addition, the sample was reused for a study of yellow fever vaccine responses in identical twins. This second study notes: Twins' vaccine T cell response reportedly gave the appearance of partial convergence and partial personalization.

Sequenced input: memory (CD45RO+) T cells sorted from blood. The receptor's source is a woman under 30 in good health. The chain joins TRBV27 to TRBJ2-7, with TRBD2 identical over 7 bases. CDR3 DNA sequence: TGTGCCAGCAGTTTAGGACTAGGCCTCTACGAGCAGTACTTC. This translates into CASSLGLGLYEQYF.